This record looks at one T cell receptor (beta chain) sequence and its context. Read coverage stops 3 residues before the CDR3 terminus; the germline J gene supplies the remainder. This specimen comes from a study of T cells in women clearing cervical HPV infection. Generated by immunoSEQ multiplex PCR, the TCRdb table keeps only in-frame clones and is missing some. Recorded here are tens of thousands of clones; the top ten clones represent about 8.8%. Trimming removed 6 bases at V and 5 bases at J, with 14 bases between. CDR1 SQVTM and CDR2 ANQGSEA come from the germline V gene. The CDR3 is made up of 13 amino acids.

The sample taken for sequencing was blood buffy coat. This rearrangement joins TRBV29-1 to TRBJ1-5; D remains ambiguous. This TCR came from a woman between 18 and 75 years old with a cervical HPV16 infection that either progressed to CIN3+ or cleared (not recorded which). CDR3 loop: CSVLIGLDQPQHF. The CDR3 bases that were read are TGCAGCGTGTTAATAGGGCTGGATCAGCCC.